Described below is a single TCR beta chain sequence and its context. Amplification of TCR alpha and beta CDR3 regions from RNA used iRepertoire nested multiplex PCR. TCRdb redid the calling of the multiplex PCR reads with MiXCR, one entry per CDR3 protein. The data contain 150,000 or so distinct CDR3 sequences, roughly two fifths of them singletons. This entry belongs to a study of glioma-infiltrating T cells. The sequence was obtained from a human donor with low-grade glioma or glioblastoma, undergoing nonglioma brain surgery, or in good health (not recorded which). The sample consisted of glioma tissue, nonneoplastic brain tissue, or PBMCs (not recorded which).

The DNA of the CDR3 is TGTGCCAGCAGTTACAGATCCGACAGATCCAATTCACCCCTCCACTTT. Its translation: CASSYRSDRSNSPLHF. This chain connects TRBV6-6 to TRBJ1-6, with TRBD1 as a possible D gene (5 bases). V lost 2 bases to trimming and J lost 7 bases, with 15 bases between them. The CDR3 consists of 16 residues. The germline CDR1 and CDR2 sequences are MNHNY and SVGAGI (reference sequence).